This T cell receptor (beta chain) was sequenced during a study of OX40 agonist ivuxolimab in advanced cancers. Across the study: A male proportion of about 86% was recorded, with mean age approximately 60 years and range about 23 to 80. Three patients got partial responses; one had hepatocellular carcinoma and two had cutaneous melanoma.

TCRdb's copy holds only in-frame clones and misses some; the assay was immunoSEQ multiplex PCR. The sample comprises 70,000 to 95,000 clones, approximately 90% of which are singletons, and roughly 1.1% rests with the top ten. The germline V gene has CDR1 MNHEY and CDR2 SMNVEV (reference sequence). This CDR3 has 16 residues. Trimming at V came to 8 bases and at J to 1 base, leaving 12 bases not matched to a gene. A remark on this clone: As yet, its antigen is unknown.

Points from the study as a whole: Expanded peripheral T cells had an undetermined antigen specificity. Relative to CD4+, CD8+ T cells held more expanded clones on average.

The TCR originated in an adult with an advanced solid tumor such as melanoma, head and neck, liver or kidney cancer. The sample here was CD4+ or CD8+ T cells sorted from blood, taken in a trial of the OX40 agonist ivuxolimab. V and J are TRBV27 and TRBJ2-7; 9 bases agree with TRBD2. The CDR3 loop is CASAPLAGGNSYEQYF. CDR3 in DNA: TGTGCCAGCGCGCCTCTCGCGGGAGGGAATTCCTACGAGCAGTACTTC.